The rows below give T cell receptor beta chains drawn from one sample of a study of blood T cell repertoires in COVID-19. The repertoire was sequenced with immunoSEQ multiplex PCR; TCRdb's copy has only in-frame clones and lacks some. The sample records about 64,000 clones, around four fifths being singletons. Sequences were obtained from peripheral blood. The receptors here all came from a man in his 60s with COVID-19, enrolled during active disease. Each CDR3 is given with its conserved first and last residue. Fields, in order: V gene, D gene, J gene, clone size, CDR3 DNA, CDR3 protein. A D gene is named only where the DNA matches it firmly. Clone size is shown for a subset of rows, as once, few, many or a class of expanded clone.

TRBV2	-	TRBJ1-5	-	TGTGCCAGCATGAGGGGGGGGCGTCAGCCCCAGCATTTT	CASMRGGRQPQHF
TRBV7-2	-	TRBJ2-3	few	TGTGCCAGCAGCCCCCGGGGAGATACGCAGTATTTT	CASSPRGDTQYF
TRBV6-6	-	TRBJ1-1	once	TGTGCCAGCAGTGAGAGTGACACTGAAGCTTTCTTT	CASSESDTEAFF
TRBV5-5	-	TRBJ2-1	-	TGTGCCAGCAGCTTGGAGACAGGTGGCTACAATGAGCAGTTCTTC	CASSLETGGYNEQFF
TRBV30	-	TRBJ1-1	-	TGTGCCTGGAGATTGGGGGGAATGGAGACTGAAGCTTTCTTT	CAWRLGGMETEAFF
TRBV6-5	-	TRBJ1-1	few	TGTGCCAGCAGTTCGACAGAGAACACTGAAGCTTTCTTT	CASSSTENTEAFF
TRBV28	-	TRBJ2-1	-	TGTGCCAGCAGTTTACACCTATCCTACAATGAGCAGTTCTTC	CASSLHLSYNEQFF
TRBV4-1	-	TRBJ1-2	-	TGCGCCAGCAGCCAACCCGACAGAAGTCTTAAGGGCTACACCTTC	CASSQPDRSLKGYTF
TRBV19	-	TRBJ2-1	few	TGTGCCAGTAGTATAGGGCAGGCATACAATGAGCAGTTCTTC	CASSIGQAYNEQFF
TRBV28	-	TRBJ2-7	-	TGTGCCAGCAAGGGGGAAGCGGGGAGCTACGAGCAGTACTTC	CASKGEAGSYEQYF
TRBV5-1	TRBD1	TRBJ2-7	few	TGCGCCAGCAGCGTCCAAACAGGGGGCGGAAACTACGAGCAGTACTTC	CASSVQTGGGNYEQYF
TRBV9	TRBD2	TRBJ2-2	-	TGTGCCAGCAGCGTACACGCTAGCGGCCCGACCGGGGAGCTGTTTTTT	CASSVHASGPTGELFF
TRBV11-2	-	TRBJ2-3	-	TGTGCCAGCAGCTTAGTTGAGAGGAGCACAGATACGCAGTATTTT	CASSLVERSTDTQYF
TRBV27	TRBD2	TRBJ2-7	-	TGTGCCAGCAGACCGGGACTAGAAAGATACGAGCAGTACTTC	CASRPGLERYEQYF
TRBV19	-	TRBJ1-2	-	TGTGCCAGCAGTTACCTGGGCGGCTACACCTTC	CASSYLGGYTF
TRBV13	-	TRBJ1-4	-	TGTGCCAGCAGCCCCCGTGGAGGGCTCGATGAAAAACTGTTTTTT	CASSPRGGLDEKLFF
TRBV28	-	TRBJ2-7	-	TGTGCCAGCGTAGATGGGGGGACCTACGAGCAGTACTTC	CASVDGGTYEQYF
TRBV29-1	TRBD2	TRBJ2-7	once	TGCAGCGTTGAAGATCGGGGGGGGGCCTACGAGCAGTACTTC	CSVEDRGGAYEQYF
TRBV18	-	TRBJ2-7	-	TGTGCCAGCTCACCAGGCGCTAGATCGACCTACGAGCAGTACTTC	CASSPGARSTYEQYF
TRBV10-1	-	TRBJ2-7	-	TGCGCCAGCAGTGAGTCGACCGGTGGGCCATCCTACGAGCAGTACTTC	CASSESTGGPSYEQYF
TRBV7-6	-	TRBJ1-3	-	TGTGCCAGCAGCCCCGGGGGGGGAACTGGAAACACCATATATTTT	CASSPGGGTGNTIYF
TRBV28	TRBD1	TRBJ1-5	-	TGTGCCAGCAGACGGGACAGCTTCAATCAGCCCCAGCATTTT	CASRRDSFNQPQHF
TRBV6-4	TRBD2	TRBJ2-5	-	TGTGCCAGCAGTGTGGTAGCGGGGGCTCAAGAGACCCAGTACTTC	CASSVVAGAQETQYF
TRBV27	-	TRBJ1-1	once	TGTGCCAGCAAGAGTATGTGGGGGCCCGCGACCCGGGGCACTGAAGCTTTCTTT	CASKSMWGPATRGTEAFF
TRBV6-1	-	TRBJ2-7	-	TGTGCCAGCAGTGAAGCTGGGGCTAACTCCTACGAGCAGTACTTC	CASSEAGANSYEQYF
TRBV5-1	-	TRBJ1-2	-	TGCGCCAGCCGGAAACAGAATCAGGGTGGAGATGGCTACACCTTC	CASRKQNQGGDGYTF
TRBV30	TRBD1	TRBJ1-5	-	TGTGCCTGGAGTCCCGGGACAGGGTTGGTTCAGCCCCAGCATTTT	CAWSPGTGLVQPQHF
TRBV11-2	-	TRBJ1-2	once	TGTGCCAGCAGCCCAGAGTCGACAGGCTATGGCTACACCTTC	CASSPESTGYGYTF
TRBV5-1	TRBD1	TRBJ2-5	once	TGCGCCAGCAGCCGGGACAGGGAAGAGACCCAGTACTTC	CASSRDREETQYF
TRBV5-4	TRBD1	TRBJ2-2	-	TGTGCCAGCAGCTTCCCGGACAGGGGGCTCGGCGGGGAGCTGTTTTTT	CASSFPDRGLGGELFF
TRBV2	-	TRBJ2-3	-	TGTGCCAGCAGAGACGGGACTCCCTCTGAAACGCAGTATTTT	CASRDGTPSETQYF
TRBV28	TRBD1	TRBJ1-5	-	TGTGCCAGCAGGCGAAAAGGGACAGGGGGCCAGCCCCAGCATTTT	CASRRKGTGGQPQHF
TRBV29-1	-	TRBJ2-5	-	TGCAGCGTTGTACCGGGGTTTGCGGAGACCCAGTACTTC	CSVVPGFAETQYF
TRBV5-6	-	TRBJ2-7	-	TGTGCCAGCATGCTAAACGCGGGCTCCGAGCAGTACTTC	CASMLNAGSEQYF
TRBV7-9	-	TRBJ1-2	few	TGTGCCAGCAGCTTAGAGGCAGGGCAGTATGGCTACACCTTC	CASSLEAGQYGYTF
TRBV7-2	-	TRBJ1-5	few	TGTGCCAGCAGCTTGAGGGGGGGCGATCAGCCCCAGCATTTT	CASSLRGGDQPQHF
TRBV20-1	-	TRBJ2-7	-	TGCAGTGCTAGTAGGTCGGGGACAAACCTGGACGAGCAGTACTTC	CSASRSGTNLDEQYF
TRBV2	TRBD1	TRBJ2-5	-	TGTGCCAGCAGTCCCGGGACAGGGGGATTGGAGACCCAGTACTTC	CASSPGTGGLETQYF